Listed here are 13 T cell receptor beta chains from one sample, sequenced in a study of beta chain features in type 1 diabetes (dated by TCRdb to the late 2010s). Receptor libraries were prepared by the immunoSEQ multiplex PCR assay. The High Capacity cDNA Reverse Transcription Kit was used to reverse transcribe all of the isolated RNA, meaning that expressed TCRB transcripts were what got sequenced. TCRdb stores this immuneACCESS table with in-frame sequences only. Part of the clones is absent; in the studies checked, under half of the shortfall reflects unresolved V genes, and no reason is known for the rest. In this sample the table shows hundreds of thousands of clones, roughly 13% of which occur a single time. About 0.018% of the sample belongs to the ten largest clones. Sequenced material: naive CD4+ T cells from blood. The cell subset or site label for this specimen denotes: true naive CD4+ T cells. These receptors all stem from a man younger than 30 in good health.

The J gene is TRBJ2-3, the V gene TRBV19; no clear D. CDR1 and CDR2 from the germline V gene are LNHDA and SQIVND (reference sequence). V lost 7 bases and J 2 bases, leaving 7 bases between the germline ends. The CDR3 contains 12 residues. For the CDR3, the DNA is TGTGCCAGTACAGGAAACACAGATACGCAGTATTTT. Its translation is CASTGNTDTQYF.

This clone was counted a few times. The V and J genes are TRBV6-6 and TRBJ1-4, with D possibly TRBD1 on 5 matching bases. The length of the CDR3 is 16 residues. Trimming took off 6 bases at V and 0 bases at J, with 14 bases between the two ends. Germline V gene data show CDR1 as MNHNY and CDR2 as SVGAGI (reference sequence). The CDR3, as DNA: TGTGCCAGCAGGGGCGTAGAAGGGGCAACTAATGAAAAACTGTTTTTT. Its translation is CASRGVEGATNEKLFF.

This clone was observed a few times. The V and J genes are TRBV28 and TRBJ2-3; unclear D gene. Germline V gene lookup returns CDR1 MDHEN and CDR2 SYDVKM. CDR3 length: 15 residues. V was shortened by 5 bases and J by 2 bases, with 14 bases between the two germline ends. CDR3 protein: CASSPLFVPTDTQYF. Here the CDR3 DNA reads TGTGCCAGCAGTCCACTTTTCGTCCCCACAGATACGCAGTATTTT.

This clone was detected only a few times. The V gene is TRBV28, the J gene TRBJ1-4, with TRBD1 matching 7 bases. The V and J ends lost 3 bases and 10 bases, in that order; junction bases with no gene match: 11. The V gene's germline CDR1 is MDHEN and CDR2 SYDVKM. This CDR3 is built from 15 residues. The CDR3 reads CASSFQTGLGVKLFF. The DNA of the CDR3 is TGTGCCAGCAGTTTCCAGACAGGGCTGGGTGTAAAACTGTTTTTT.

In its sample, this clone was seen many times. The chain carries TRBV29-1 and TRBJ2-2; TRBD1 aligns across 9 bases. Germline V CDR1 and CDR2: SQVTM, ANQGSEA. The trim removed 7 bases at V and 4 bases at J, leaving 7 bases unmatched. The CDR3 contains 14 residues. The CDR3 loop is CSGRTGALTGELFF. CDR3 sequence (DNA): TGCAGCGGTCGGACAGGGGCCCTCACCGGGGAGCTGTTTTTT.

The V and J genes are TRBV18 and TRBJ1-1; possibly TRBD1 for D (6 bases). Trimming left V 2 bases short and J 4 bases short, with 17 bases between. Germline assignment: CDR1 KGHSH and CDR2 LQKENI. The CDR3 has 16 amino acids. The CDR3 sequence: CASSPTYFRGGTEAFF. In nucleotides, the CDR3 is TGTGCCAGCTCACCAACGTATTTTAGAGGGGGCACTGAAGCTTTCTTT. The full variable domain, rest sourced from reference TRBV18 and TRBJ1-1, is NAGVMQNPRHLVRRRGQEARLRCSPMKGHSHVYWYRQLPEEGLKFMVYLQKENIIDESGMPKERFSAEFPKEGPSILRIQQVVRGDSAAYFCASSPTYFRGGTEAFFGQGTRLTVV.

This clone turned up a few times. The CDR3 sequence: CASSFVASTDTQYF. The CDR3 nucleotides read TGTGCCAGCAGCTTTGTTGCGAGCACAGATACGCAGTATTTT. The gene calls are TRBV5-4 and TRBJ2-3; no clear D gene. This CDR3 has 14 amino acids. Germline CDR1 and CDR2: SGHNT and YYREEE (reference sequence). Trimming removed 2 bases at V and 0 bases at J, with 7 bases between.

This chain joins TRBV19 and TRBJ2-7; a weak D match, TRBD1 (5 bases). Per germline, CDR1 LNHDA and CDR2 SQIVND (reference sequence). The CDR3 contains 13 residues. Trimming cost V 4 bases and J 3 bases, with 10 bases left between them. The CDR3 nucleotides read TGTGCCAGTAGTAAGGGGCAGATCTACGAGCAGTACTTC. It codes for CASSKGQIYEQYF.

The chain links TRBV1 to TRBJ2-7; TRBD2, the D gene given by the table, was not confirmed from the DNA. TRBV1 is given as a pseudogene. The CDR3 consists of 10 residues. For the CDR3, the DNA is TGCACCAGCAGCTTCCGGGAACAGTACTTC. This gives the protein CTSSFREQYF.

This clone was detected only a few times. The chain has TRBV10-3 and TRBJ2-3, with D uncertain. The CDR3 runs 13 residues. Trimming cost V 3 bases and J 8 bases, with 12 bases left between them. In germline, CDR1 is ENHRY, CDR2 SYGVKD. CDR3 sequence (DNA): TGTGCCATCAGTGACGGTGGGTCAGGTACGCAGTATTTT. Amino acids: CAISDGGSGTQYF.

At least ten counts were recorded for this clone. This rearrangement joins TRBV30 to TRBJ2-1, with a weak D call TRBD2 (5 bases). V was clipped by 4 bases and J by 14 bases, with 21 bases between them. The length of the CDR3 is 13 residues. The germline V gene has CDR1 GTSNPN and CDR2 SVGIG (reference sequence). CDR3 nucleotide sequence: TGTGCCTGGACCCCAGGAACCGATCCGAGGGAGTTCTTC. Its translation: CAWTPGTDPREFF.

The V gene is TRBV7-2, the J gene TRBJ1-3; no clear D. V was pared by 1 base and J by 0 bases, with 7 bases between. The germline V gene has CDR1 SGHTA and CDR2 FQGNSA. The CDR3 has 15 amino acids. The CDR3 DNA sequence: TGTGCCAGCAGCTTAGGGAGTGGCTCTGGAAACACCATATATTTT. It specifies CASSLGSGSGNTIYF.

There are a few counts of this clone. The chain joins TRBV5-4 to TRBJ2-1; D is perhaps TRBD1 (6 bases). Germline V gene lookup returns CDR1 SGHNT and CDR2 YYREEE (reference sequence). Deletions cut 3 bases from V and 0 bases from J, with 10 bases between. This CDR3 is built from 15 residues. The CDR3 DNA reads TGTGCCAGCAGCTCCGGACAGAGCTCCTACAATGAGCAGTTCTTC. Protein sequence: CASSSGQSSYNEQFF.